This T cell receptor beta chain was sequenced during a study of patients and donors after allogeneic stem cell transplantation. Germline values: CDR1 SEHNR, CDR2 FQNEAQ (reference sequence). This CDR3 has 11 amino acids. V lost 7 bases and J 1 base, leaving 4 bases between the germline ends. This clonotype appeared a few times. TCRdb reprocessed the RT-PCR reads via MiXCR and lists one record per CDR3 protein. The sample holds about a million distinct CDR3 sequences, approximately 18% seen once. Sequenced material: blood, either unsorted or a sorted T cell fraction (not recorded which). This chain joins TRBV7-9 and TRBJ1-2; D gene uncertain. This clonotype was sampled from a human donor who was either an allogeneic HSCT recipient or a stem cell or donor lymphocyte infusion donor (not recorded which). It is not recorded whose cells these are; they may come from a transplant donor. The CDR3 sequence is CASTNNYGYTF. CDR3 DNA sequence: TGTGCCAGCACCAATAACTATGGCTACACCTTC.